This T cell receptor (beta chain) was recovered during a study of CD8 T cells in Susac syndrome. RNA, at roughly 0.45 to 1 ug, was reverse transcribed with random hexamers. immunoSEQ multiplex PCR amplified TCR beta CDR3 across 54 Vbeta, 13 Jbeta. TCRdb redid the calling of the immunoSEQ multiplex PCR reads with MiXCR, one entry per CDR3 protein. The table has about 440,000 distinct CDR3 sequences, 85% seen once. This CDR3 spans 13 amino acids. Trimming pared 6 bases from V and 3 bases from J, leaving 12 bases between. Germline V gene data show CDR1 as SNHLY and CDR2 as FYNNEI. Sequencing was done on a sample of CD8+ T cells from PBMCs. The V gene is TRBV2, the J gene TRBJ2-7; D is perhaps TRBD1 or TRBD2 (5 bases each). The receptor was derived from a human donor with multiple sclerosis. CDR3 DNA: TGTGCCAGCAGGGGGGTCCAAGACTACGAGCAGTACTTC. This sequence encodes CASRGVQDYEQYF.